What follows are 6 T cell receptor beta chains derived from one specimen sequenced in a study of shared clonotypes between healthy human individuals. Generated by immunoSEQ multiplex PCR, the TCRdb table keeps only in-frame clones and is missing some. The sample comprises about 2.1 million clones, just under 95% of which are singletons, and around 1.8% rests with the top ten. In the naive CD8 group, cells lacked CD45RO and were positively selected for CCR7, so terminally differentiated effector memory CD45RA+ cells were left out. What was sequenced was naive CD8+ T cells from PBMCs. These receptors came from a man between 18 and 29 years old in good health. Some clones in this sample may be carry-over from other donors' samples.

This rearrangement joins TRBV29-1 to TRBJ2-1, with D unclear. In germline, CDR1 is SQVTM, CDR2 ANQGSEA. V was shortened by 2 bases and J by 6 bases, with 20 bases between the two germline ends. CDR3 length: 16 amino acids. The DNA of the CDR3 is TGCAGCGTTGAACACGGGTCTCTAGGCATTGGCAATGAGCAGTTCTTC. Residues: CSVEHGSLGIGNEQFF.

V is TRBV6-5 and J is TRBJ2-3; 9 nucleotides match TRBD2. The CDR3 has 14 amino acids. Germline CDR1 is MNHEY and CDR2 is SVGAGI. Unmatched junction bases numbered 5, after V lost 4 bases and J lost 6 bases. This CDR3 reads CASSSGLASDTQYF. The CDR3 DNA is TGTGCCAGCAGTTCGGGACTAGCAAGCGATACGCAGTATTTT.

CDR3 sequence reads: CASSLVQTNTEAFF. CDR3 in DNA: TGTGCCAGCAGCTTGGTACAGACGAACACTGAAGCTTTCTTT. The genes are TRBV5-6 and TRBJ1-1; D remains ambiguous. Per the germline V gene, CDR1 is SGHDT and CDR2 is YYEEEE. The CDR3 spans 14 residues. Trimming removed 0 bases from V and 1 base from J, with 7 bases in between.

V gene TRBV7-9 combines with J gene TRBJ2-5; the match to TRBD2 covers 14 bases. Losses at the gene ends were 5 bases for V and 4 bases for J; bases not matched to a gene: 3. The CDR3 consists of 15 residues. The germline CDR1 and CDR2 sequences are SEHNR and FQNEAQ (reference sequence). The CDR3 DNA reads as TGTGCCAGCAGCCTCGGGACTAGCGGGAGAGAGACCCAGTACTTC. Translated, it gives CASSLGTSGRETQYF.

The V gene is TRBV9, the J gene TRBJ1-2; D unresolved. Trimming shortened V by 4 bases and J by 14 bases, and 12 bases separated the two germline ends. The CDR3 runs 10 residues. Germline V CDR1 and CDR2: SGDLS, YYNGEE. This chain's CDR3 is CASSPMADTF. CDR3 sequence (DNA): TGTGCCAGCAGCCCTATGGCGGATACCTTC.

This chain uses TRBV6-1 with TRBJ1-5; D call uncertain. The CDR3 spans 14 residues. Germline CDR1 reads MNHNS; CDR2 reads SASEGT. Deletions cut 3 bases from V and 1 base from J, with 7 bases between. The CDR3 here is CASSDMGSNQPQHF. The CDR3 DNA sequence: TGTGCCAGCAGTGACATGGGGAGCAATCAGCCCCAGCATTTT.